This T cell receptor beta chain was found in a study of T cell responses to AZD1222 COVID-19 vaccine. Study observations and caveats: It should be noted that donors were predominantly white British and more often female, and clonal diversity was possibly underestimated.

Some second doses came at about 4 weeks and others at about 12 weeks; these were pooled. The J segment lost 3 bases and the V segment lost 5 bases, leaving 1 base of the junction unmatched. This CDR3 has 13 amino acids. The germline CDR1 and CDR2 sequences are SGHVS and FNYEAQ. Assay used: immunoSEQ multiplex PCR; TCRdb lists only in-frame clones, some missing. The data hold around 78,000 clones, with about nine tenths observed a single time. Regarding this clone: Its antigen is unknown.

Specimen: peripheral blood, collected 28 days after the second AZD1222 dose. The rearrangement uses TRBV7-6 and TRBJ1-5, with 7 bases lining up with TRBD1. The clonotype was recovered from an adult who received the AZD1222 COVID-19 vaccine. CDR3 nucleotides: TGTGCCAGCAGCGACAGGGACAATCAGCCCCAGCATTTT. Its translation: CASSDRDNQPQHF. The variable domain in full, completed from reference TRBV7-6 and TRBJ1-5, reads GAGVSQSPRYKVTKRGQDVALRCDPISGHVSLYWYRQALGQGPEFLTYFNYEAQQDKSGLPNDRFSAERPEGSISTLTIQRTEQRDSAMYRCASSDRDNQPQHFGDGTRLSIL.